The 8 T cell receptor beta chains presented below share a single source sample, sequenced in a study of metastatic and nonmetastatic thyroid tumors. TCRdb re-clonotyped the PCR reads via MiXCR. The sample records 30,000 to 35,000 clones, around 30% being singletons. Nobody among the patients had been given any treatment before thyroid surgery. Sequencing was carried out using blood. These receptors all come from a female donor with papillary thyroid cancer or a benign thyroid nodule (not recorded which). Some clones in this sample may be carry-over from other donors' samples.

This sequence joins TRBV27 and TRBJ2-1, with 7 nucleotides matching TRBD2. Looked up from germline, CDR1 is MNHEY and CDR2 is SMNVEV (reference sequence). The J segment lost 0 bases and the V segment lost 5 bases, leaving 10 bases of the junction unmatched. CDR3 length: 17 residues. The CDR3 region is CASSAGAGPSSYNEQFF. As DNA, the CDR3 is TGTGCCAGCAGTGCGGGAGCCGGACCCAGCTCCTACAATGAGCAGTTCTTC.

The chain combines TRBV5-1 with TRBJ2-7, with a possible D match to TRBD2 (6 bases). Deletions cut 4 bases from V and 3 bases from J, with 14 bases between. CDR1 is SGHRS and CDR2 is YFSETQ in the germline V gene. The CDR3 runs 14 residues. CDR3 sequence reads: CASSLMTGDYEQYF. The CDR3 DNA follows: TGCGCCAGCAGCCTAATGACGGGGGACTACGAGCAGTACTTC. Looking up the rest from reference TRBV5-1 and TRBJ2-7 gives the full variable domain: KAGVTQTPRYLIKTRGQQVTLSCSPISGHRSVSWYQQTPGQGLQFLFEYFSETQRNKGNFPGRFSGRQFSNSRSEMNVSTLELGDSALYLCASSLMTGDYEQYFGPGTRLTVT.

This clone is labeled medium-sized. The V call is TRBV6-5, the J call TRBJ1-6; 7 nucleotides align to TRBD1. The CDR3 spans 15 residues. Losses at the gene ends were 0 bases for V and 10 bases for J; bases not matched to a gene: 6. In germline, CDR1 is MNHEY, CDR2 SVGAGI. The CDR3 DNA follows: TGTGCCAGCAGTTACTCATCAGGGGGACAATCACCCCTCCACTTT. Translated: CASSYSSGGQSPLHF.

In its sample, this clone was seen many times. J is TRBJ2-7 and V is TRBV20-1; D unresolved. Trimming pared 4 bases from V and 0 bases from J, leaving 22 bases between. The CDR3 covers 17 residues. Germline loops: CDR1 DFQATT, CDR2 SNEGSKA (reference sequence). The CDR3 coding sequence is TGCAGTGCTACCCATGGGTCTAAGCCTTCGAGCTCCTACGAGCAGTACTTC. Protein: CSATHGSKPSSSYEQYF.

This clone was counted many times. This chain joins TRBV10-3 and TRBJ2-3; perhaps TRBD1 as D (6 bases). V dropped 5 bases and J dropped 4 bases, with 13 bases sitting between them. CDR3 size: 14 residues. Germline CDR1 is ENHRY and CDR2 is SYGVKD. CDR3 amino acids: CAISSGVGPDTQYF. Written as DNA, the CDR3 is TGTGCCATCAGTTCAGGGGTAGGTCCAGATACGCAGTATTTT.

This clone has ten or more counts. The V gene is TRBV5-1, the J gene TRBJ1-2, with D tentatively TRBD1 (6 bases). The CDR3 totals 15 residues. Trimming removed 4 bases from V and 3 bases from J, with 16 bases in between. CDR1 and CDR2 (germline): SGHRS, YFSETQ. CDR3 region: CASSRLEGVDYGYTF. Written as DNA, the CDR3 is TGCGCCAGCAGCCGCCTAGAGGGGGTGGACTATGGCTACACCTTC.

This clone was found many times. V gene TRBV19 combines with J gene TRBJ1-6, with D possibly TRBD1 on 5 matching bases. From germline, CDR1 is LNHDA and CDR2 SQIVND (reference sequence). V gave up 6 bases and J gave up 10 bases, with 22 bases separating them. This CDR3 spans 16 amino acids. DNA for the CDR3: TGTGCCAGTAGCTCCCCTGGTGATTTCCGGGGCTCACCCCTCCACTTT. Translating gives CASSSPGDFRGSPLHF.

This chain uses TRBV28 with TRBJ2-7; 8 positions agree with TRBD1. The germline CDR1 and CDR2 sequences are MDHEN and SYDVKM. Losses at the gene ends were 3 bases for V and 9 bases for J; bases not matched to a gene: 10. This CDR3 contains 14 residues. CDR3 nucleotides: TGTGCCAGCAGTTTGCAGGGGGCAATTCATAGGCAGTACTTC. Its translation is CASSLQGAIHRQYF.